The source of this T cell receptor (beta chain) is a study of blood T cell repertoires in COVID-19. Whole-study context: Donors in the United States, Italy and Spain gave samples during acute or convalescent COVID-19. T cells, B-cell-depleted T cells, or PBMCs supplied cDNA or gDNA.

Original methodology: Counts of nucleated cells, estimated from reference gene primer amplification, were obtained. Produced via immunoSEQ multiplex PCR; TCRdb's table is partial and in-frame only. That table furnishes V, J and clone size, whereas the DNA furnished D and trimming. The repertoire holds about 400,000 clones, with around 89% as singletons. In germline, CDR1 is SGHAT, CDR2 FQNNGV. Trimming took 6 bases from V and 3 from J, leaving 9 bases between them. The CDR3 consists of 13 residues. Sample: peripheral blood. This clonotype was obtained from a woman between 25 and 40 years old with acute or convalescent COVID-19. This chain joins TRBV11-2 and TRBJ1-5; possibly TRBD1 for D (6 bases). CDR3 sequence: CASSSGDNQPQHF. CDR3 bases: TGTGCCAGCAGTTCAGGGGACAATCAGCCCCAGCATTTT.